One and the same sample provided the 8 T cell receptor beta chains below, sequenced in a study of blood T cell repertoires in COVID-19. TCRdb's copy holds only in-frame clones and misses some; the assay was immunoSEQ multiplex PCR. The sample has approximately 270,000 clones, 88% seen once; the top ten hold around 6.3%. The specimen was peripheral blood. The receptor source for this set is a woman in her twenties or thirties with COVID-19, enrolled during active disease.

Only a few counts were recorded for this clone. This chain links TRBV19 with TRBJ2-2; no definite D call. Germline values: CDR1 LNHDA, CDR2 SQIVND (reference sequence). The CDR3 covers 14 residues. The V gene lost 2 bases and the J gene lost 4 bases, with 8 bases spanning the gap. DNA for the CDR3: TGTGCCAGTAGTATACGACACCTCACCGGGGAGCTGTTTTTT. Amino acid sequence: CASSIRHLTGELFF. The variable domain in full, with the rest retrieved from reference TRBV19 and TRBJ2-2, is DGGITQSPKYLFRKEGQNVTLSCEQNLNHDAMYWYRQDPGQGLRLIYYSQIVNDFQKGDIAEGYSVSREKKESFPLTVTSAQKNPTAFYLCASSIRHLTGELFFGEGSRLTVL.

The chain couples TRBV2 to TRBJ1-5, with D unresolved. The V end lost 7 bases, the J end lost 4 bases, and 20 bases lay between the germline ends. Per germline, CDR1 SNHLY and CDR2 FYNNEI. This CDR3 has 16 amino acids. CDR3: CASTISDGFPNQPQHF. The CDR3 DNA is TGTGCCAGCACCATCTCCGACGGGTTTCCGAATCAGCCCCAGCATTTT.

The chain uses TRBV27 and TRBJ1-1; D perhaps matches TRBD1 (5 bases). V lost 0 bases and J 6 bases, leaving 14 bases between the germline ends. Germline values: CDR1 MNHEY, CDR2 SMNVEV (reference sequence). The CDR3 has 15 residues. The CDR3 DNA sequence: TGTGCCAGCAGTTTATCTTTCTTCAGGGTGCCTGAAGCTTTCTTT. It yields the protein CASSLSFFRVPEAFF.

The chain is built from TRBV4-1 and TRBJ1-2; maybe TRBD1 (5 bases). CDR3 size: 17 residues. Trimming cost V 4 bases and J 5 bases, with 23 bases left between them. Germline CDR1 reads MGHRA; CDR2 reads YSYEKL. The CDR3 loop reads CASSLRGAAIAGYGYTF. CDR3 nucleotides: TGCGCCAGCAGCCTTAGAGGGGCAGCCATAGCGGGTTATGGCTACACCTTC.

The rearrangement links TRBV5-5 to TRBJ2-4; D call uncertain. This CDR3 comprises 12 residues. CDR1 and CDR2 (germline): SGHKS, YYEKEE (reference sequence). V was pared by 5 bases and J by 8 bases, with 11 bases between. This CDR3 is CASSPDWDIQYF. CDR3 sequence (DNA): TGTGCCAGCAGTCCAGACTGGGACATTCAGTACTTC.

The gene calls are TRBV3-1 (or the pseudogene TRBV3-2) and TRBJ1-3, with D perhaps TRBD1 (6 bases). Germline CDR1 LGHDT, CDR2 YNNKEL (reference sequence). V dropped 3 bases and J dropped 1 base, with 10 bases sitting between them. The CDR3 is made up of 15 amino acids. The CDR3 nucleotides are TGTGCCAGCAGCCAGGGCAGGGGTTCTGGAAACACCATATATTTT. It is translated as CASSQGRGSGNTIYF.

This chain links TRBV5-1 with TRBJ1-1, with D uncertain. Germline assignment: CDR1 SGHRS and CDR2 YFSETQ. Trimming took off 0 bases at V and 1 base at J, with 7 bases between the two ends. The CDR3 runs to 14 residues. The CDR3 here is CASSLGGGNTEAFF. The DNA for the CDR3 is TGCGCCAGCAGCTTGGGCGGCGGGAACACTGAAGCTTTCTTT.

The CDR3 reads CATSREGGRSSGNTIYF. The CDR3 nucleotides are TGTGCCACCAGCAGAGAGGGAGGACGCTCCTCTGGAAACACCATATATTTT. The chain recombines TRBV15 with TRBJ1-3; D unresolved. V was pared by 0 bases and J by 0 bases, with 12 bases between. Germline V lookup: CDR1 LNHNV, CDR2 YYDKDF (reference sequence). The CDR3 length is 17 residues.